This T cell receptor beta chain comes out of a study of PD-1 blockade in classical Hodgkin lymphoma. Findings of the study overall: The CD4+ diversity rise by C4D1 was clearest in complete responders.

Clones were read by immunoSEQ multiplex PCR, and TCRdb kept only the in-frame ones, dropping some. This sample carries approximately 20,000 clones, around four fifths of them seen once, and the ten largest clones take just over 2.5%. Time point of the sample: cycle 4 day 1 (C4D1), after 6 weeks of nivolumab. Exposure to brentuximab vedotin varied, and each patient had relapsed following autologous stem cell transplantation. Thawed PBMCs underwent magnetic negative selection to yield purified CD4+ T cells. This CDR3 is built from 15 residues. Germline V lookup: CDR1 KGHSH, CDR2 LQKENI. V gave up 6 bases and J gave up 0 bases, with 15 bases separating them. With regard to this clone: Antigen: not known.

This rearrangement joins TRBV18 to TRBJ2-7; D gene uncertain. This material consisted of CD4+ T cells from blood, taken before the fourth cycle of nivolumab. The source is a human donor with classical Hodgkin lymphoma. The CDR3 sequence is CASSSTLQSSYEQYF. The CDR3 DNA reads TGTGCCAGCTCTAGTACACTCCAGAGCTCCTACGAGCAGTACTTC.